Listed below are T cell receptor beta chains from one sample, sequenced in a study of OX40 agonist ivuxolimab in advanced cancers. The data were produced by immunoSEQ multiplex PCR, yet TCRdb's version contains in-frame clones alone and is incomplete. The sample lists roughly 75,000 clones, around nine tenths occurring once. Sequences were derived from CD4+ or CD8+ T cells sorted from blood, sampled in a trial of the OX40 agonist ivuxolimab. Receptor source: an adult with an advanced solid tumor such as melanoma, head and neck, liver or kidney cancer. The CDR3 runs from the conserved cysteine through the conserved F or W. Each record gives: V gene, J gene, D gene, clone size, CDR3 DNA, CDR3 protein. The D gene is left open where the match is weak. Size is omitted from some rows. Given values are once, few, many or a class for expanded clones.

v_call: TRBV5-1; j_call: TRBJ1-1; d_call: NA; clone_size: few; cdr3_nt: TGCGCCAGCAGCTTGGAAAGGACGGGGGGTCTCACTGAAGCTTTCTTT; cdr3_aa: CASSLERTGGLTEAFF
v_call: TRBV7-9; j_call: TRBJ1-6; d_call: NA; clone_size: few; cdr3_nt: TGTGCCAGCGAGCTCTCAGGGGCCTTCTATAATTCACCCCTCCACTTT; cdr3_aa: CASELSGAFYNSPLHF
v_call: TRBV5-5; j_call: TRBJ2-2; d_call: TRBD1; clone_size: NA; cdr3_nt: TGTGCCAGCAGCTTACTGGACAGGGACACCGGGGAGCTGTTTTTT; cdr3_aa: CASSLLDRDTGELFF
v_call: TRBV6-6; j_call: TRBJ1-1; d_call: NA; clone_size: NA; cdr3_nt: TGTGCCATTATATCGAACACTGAAGCTTTCTTT; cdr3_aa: CAIISNTEAFF
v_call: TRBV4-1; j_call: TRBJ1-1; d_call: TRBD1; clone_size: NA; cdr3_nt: TGCGCCAGCAGCCACACCGGGACAGAAGACGCTTTCTTT; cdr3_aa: CASSHTGTEDAFF
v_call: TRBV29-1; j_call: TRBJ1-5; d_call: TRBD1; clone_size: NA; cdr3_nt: TGCAGCGTTACCGGGACAGGCAATGTCGGGAATCAGCCCCAGCATTTT; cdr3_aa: CSVTGTGNVGNQPQHF
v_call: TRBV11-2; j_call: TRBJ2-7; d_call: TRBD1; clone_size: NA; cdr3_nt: TGTGCCAGCAGCTTAATGACAGGGGGTTATCGAGGGATAGTCTACGAGCAGTACTTC; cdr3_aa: CASSLMTGGYRGIVYEQYF
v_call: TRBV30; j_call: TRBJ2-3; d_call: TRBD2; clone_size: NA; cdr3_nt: TGTGCCTGGGGATTAGCGGGAGGGAGCACAGATACGCAGTATTTT; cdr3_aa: CAWGLAGGSTDTQYF
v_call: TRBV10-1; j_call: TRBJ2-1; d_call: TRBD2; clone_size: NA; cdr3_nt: TGCGCCAGCAGTGGGGGTAGCGGGGGAGTTTACAATGAGCAGTTCTTC; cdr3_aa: CASSGGSGGVYNEQFF
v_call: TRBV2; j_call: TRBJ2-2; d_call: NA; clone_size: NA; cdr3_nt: TGTGCCAGCACAGGAGGGAACACCGGGGAGCTGTTTTTT; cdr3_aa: CASTGGNTGELFF
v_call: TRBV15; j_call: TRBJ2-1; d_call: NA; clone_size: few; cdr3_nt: TGTGCCACCAGCACTCGGTGGGAGGCGTACAATGAGCAGTTCTTC; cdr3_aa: CATSTRWEAYNEQFF
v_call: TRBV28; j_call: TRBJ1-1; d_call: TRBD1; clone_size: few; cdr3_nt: TGTGCCAGCAACCATGAGGGACAGATGAACACTGAAGCTTTCTTT; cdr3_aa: CASNHEGQMNTEAFF
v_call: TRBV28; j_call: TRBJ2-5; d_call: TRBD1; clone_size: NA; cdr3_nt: TGTGCCAGCAGTTCCAGGGGGGAGACCCAGTACTTC; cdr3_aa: CASSSRGETQYF
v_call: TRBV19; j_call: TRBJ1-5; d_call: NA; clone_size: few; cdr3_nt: TGTGCCAGTAGATTGACGGGTCGAATTTACAATCAGCCCCAGCATTTT; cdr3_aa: CASRLTGRIYNQPQHF
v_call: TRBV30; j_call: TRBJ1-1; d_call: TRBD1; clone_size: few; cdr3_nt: TGTGCCTGGAGGGGAACAGGGGACACTGAAGCTTTCTTT; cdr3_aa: CAWRGTGDTEAFF
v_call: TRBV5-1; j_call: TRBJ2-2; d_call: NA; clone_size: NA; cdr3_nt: TGCGCCAGCAGCCCTGGAGGGGCAGGGTATGCCGGGGAGCTGTTTTTT; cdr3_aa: CASSPGGAGYAGELFF
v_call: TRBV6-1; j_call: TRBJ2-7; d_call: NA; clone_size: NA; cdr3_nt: TGTGCCAGCGTTAGTTACGAGCAGTACTTC; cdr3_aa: CASVSYEQYF
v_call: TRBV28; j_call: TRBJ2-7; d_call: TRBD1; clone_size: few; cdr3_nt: TGTGCCAGCAGACGACAGGGGGGCCGATACGAGCAGTACTTC; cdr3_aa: CASRRQGGRYEQYF
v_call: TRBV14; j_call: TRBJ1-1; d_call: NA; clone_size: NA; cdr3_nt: TGTGCCAGCAGCGCTATCCCGTTTTCGCCACTCTTGAACACTGAAGCTTTCTTT; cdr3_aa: CASSAIPFSPLLNTEAFF
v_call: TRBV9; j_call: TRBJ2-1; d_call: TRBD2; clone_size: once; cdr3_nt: TGTGCCAGCAGCTCCGGGGGGGATAACAATGAGCAGTTCTTC; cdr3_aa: CASSSGGDNNEQFF
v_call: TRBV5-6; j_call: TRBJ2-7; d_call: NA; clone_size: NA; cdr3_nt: TGTGCCAGCAGCTTGGGGGGGAAAACAGGGTCCCTCGAGCAGTACTTC; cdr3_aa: CASSLGGKTGSLEQYF
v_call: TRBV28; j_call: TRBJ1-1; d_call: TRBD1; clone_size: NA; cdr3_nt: TGTGCCAGCAGACATCTCGACAGGGACACTGAAGCTTTCTTT; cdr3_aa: CASRHLDRDTEAFF
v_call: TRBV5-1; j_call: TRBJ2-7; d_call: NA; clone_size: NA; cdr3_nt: TGCGCCAGCAGCCTCTCCGAGAGGGGTGGGTGGTTGGCCTACGAGCAGTACTTC; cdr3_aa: CASSLSERGGWLAYEQYF
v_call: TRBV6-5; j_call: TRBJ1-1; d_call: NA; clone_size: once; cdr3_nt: TGTGCCAGCAGCATAGACAGAAATGAAGCTTTCTTT; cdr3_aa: CASSIDRNEAFF
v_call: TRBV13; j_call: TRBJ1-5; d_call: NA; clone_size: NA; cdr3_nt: TGTGCCAGCAGCTTAGGCCGCGGGACCCCCAATCAGCCCCAGCATTTT; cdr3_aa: CASSLGRGTPNQPQHF
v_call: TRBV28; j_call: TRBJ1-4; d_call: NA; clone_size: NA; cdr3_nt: TGTGCCAGCAGGCACGCAGAAAAACTGTTTTTT; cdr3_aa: CASRHAEKLFF
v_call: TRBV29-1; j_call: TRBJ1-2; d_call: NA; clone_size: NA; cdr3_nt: TGCAGCGTTGAAAGATGGTTGGCAGCCGCCCCAAACTATGGCTACACCTTC; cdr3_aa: CSVERWLAAAPNYGYTF
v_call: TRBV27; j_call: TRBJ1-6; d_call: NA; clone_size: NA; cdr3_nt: TGTGCCAGCAGTTCGGACCCAGGTTTCCACTCCTATAATTCACCCCTCCACTTT; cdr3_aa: CASSSDPGFHSYNSPLHF
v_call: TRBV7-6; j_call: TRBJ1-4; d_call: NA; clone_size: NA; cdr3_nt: TGTGCCAGCAGCCTCGCGGACAGCTTTAATGAAAAACTGTTTTTT; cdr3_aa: CASSLADSFNEKLFF
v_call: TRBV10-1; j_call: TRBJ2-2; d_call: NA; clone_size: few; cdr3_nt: TGCGCCAGCAGTGTAACAGGAGGGACCGGGGAGCTGTTTTTT; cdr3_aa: CASSVTGGTGELFF
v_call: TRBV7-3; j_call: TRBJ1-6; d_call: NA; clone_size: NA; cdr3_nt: TGTGCCAGCAGCTTAACCCCAGGGAACTCACCCCTCCACTTT; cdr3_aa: CASSLTPGNSPLHF
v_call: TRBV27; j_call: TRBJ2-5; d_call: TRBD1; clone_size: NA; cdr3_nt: TGTGCCAGCAGCTCAAACAGGGGAGAGACCCAGTACTTC; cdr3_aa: CASSSNRGETQYF
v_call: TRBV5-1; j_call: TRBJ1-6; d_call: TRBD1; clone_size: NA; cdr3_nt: TGCGCCAGCAGCTTGCAACAGACAGGGGCCGGGAATTCACCCCTCCACTTT; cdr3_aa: CASSLQQTGAGNSPLHF
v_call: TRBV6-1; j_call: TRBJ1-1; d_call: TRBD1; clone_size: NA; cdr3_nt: TGTGCCAGCAGTGCACTGAGGGACAGGGGGAACACTGAAGCTTTCTTT; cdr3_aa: CASSALRDRGNTEAFF
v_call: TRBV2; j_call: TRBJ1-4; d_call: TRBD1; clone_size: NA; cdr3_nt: TGTGCCAGCAGGGGGACAGGGGTTAATGAAAAACTGTTTTTT; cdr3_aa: CASRGTGVNEKLFF
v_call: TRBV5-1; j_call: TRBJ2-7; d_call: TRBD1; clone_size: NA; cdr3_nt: TGTGCCAGCAGCTTAAGGACAGGGATTTCCTACGAGCAGTACTTC; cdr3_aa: CASSLRTGISYEQYF
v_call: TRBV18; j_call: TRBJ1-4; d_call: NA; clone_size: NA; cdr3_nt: TGTGCCAGCTCACTGAAGGAGGCTGAAAAACTGTTTTTT; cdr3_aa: CASSLKEAEKLFF
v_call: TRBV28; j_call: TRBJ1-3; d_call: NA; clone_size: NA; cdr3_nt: TGTGCCAGCAGAATACCGGAGGCGGGAGGAAACACCATATATTTT; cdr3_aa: CASRIPEAGGNTIYF
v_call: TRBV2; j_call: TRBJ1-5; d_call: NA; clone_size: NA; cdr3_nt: TGTGCCAGCAGTCTAACAGGGCCCCAGCATTTT; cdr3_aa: CASSLTGPQHF
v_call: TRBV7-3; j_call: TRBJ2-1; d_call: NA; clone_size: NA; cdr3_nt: TGTGCCAGCAGCTTAGCCCGGGGGGAGCAGTTCTTC; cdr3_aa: CASSLARGEQFF
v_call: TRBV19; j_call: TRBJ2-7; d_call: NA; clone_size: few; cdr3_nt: TGTGCCAGTAGTCAGACACGACAGCTCTACGAGCAGTACTTC; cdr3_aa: CASSQTRQLYEQYF